These T cell receptor beta chains were read from a single sample in a study of blood T cell repertoires in COVID-19. Using immunoSEQ multiplex PCR, the repertoire was profiled, and TCRdb retains in-frame clones only, with some absent. The data contain about 190,000 clones, roughly 80% of them singletons. The sequencing input was peripheral blood. The receptors originated from a man aged 55-75 years with acute or convalescent COVID-19. CDR3s include the opening cysteine and the closing phenylalanine or tryptophan. Fields, in order: J gene, D gene, clone size, V gene, CDR3 protein, CDR3 DNA. D genes are given only for firm matches. Size is omitted from some rows. Given values are once, few, many or a class for expanded clones.

J gene: TRBJ1-3
D gene: NA
clone size: NA
V gene: TRBV10-3
CDR3 protein: CAIKPTLISGNTIYF
CDR3 DNA: TGTGCCATCAAGCCAACCCTGATCTCTGGAAACACCATATATTTT

J gene: TRBJ1-1
D gene: TRBD1
clone size: NA
V gene: TRBV6-6
CDR3 protein: CASSYGTGIGNTEAFF
CDR3 DNA: TGTGCCAGCAGTTACGGGACAGGGATTGGAAACACTGAAGCTTTCTTT

J gene: TRBJ1-2
D gene: NA
clone size: once
V gene: TRBV5-8
CDR3 protein: CASSRGQNYGYTF
CDR3 DNA: TGTGCCAGCAGCCGTGGACAGAACTATGGCTACACCTTC

J gene: TRBJ1-2
D gene: NA
clone size: few
V gene: TRBV5-1
CDR3 protein: CASSLGRQERYGYTF
CDR3 DNA: TGCGCCAGCAGCTTAGGAAGACAGGAGAGATATGGCTACACCTTC

J gene: TRBJ2-5
D gene: TRBD1
clone size: once
V gene: TRBV27
CDR3 protein: CASSRQGAQETQYF
CDR3 DNA: TGTGCCAGCAGCCGACAGGGGGCCCAAGAGACCCAGTACTTC

J gene: TRBJ2-1
D gene: TRBD2
clone size: NA
V gene: TRBV13
CDR3 protein: CASSPIAGGNNEQFF
CDR3 DNA: TGTGCCAGCAGCCCGATAGCGGGGGGCAACAATGAGCAGTTCTTC

J gene: TRBJ2-7
D gene: TRBD1
clone size: NA
V gene: TRBV12-5
CDR3 protein: CASGLVLRSTGNYEQYF
CDR3 DNA: TGTGCTAGTGGTTTGGTACTTCGGTCGACAGGGAACTACGAGCAGTACTTC

J gene: TRBJ1-3
D gene: TRBD1
clone size: NA
V gene: TRBV11-2
CDR3 protein: CASSLRQGDGNTIYF
CDR3 DNA: TGTGCCAGCAGCTTACGACAGGGGGATGGAAACACCATATATTTT

J gene: TRBJ1-2
D gene: TRBD1
clone size: NA
V gene: TRBV6-5
CDR3 protein: CASSTPGQLIYGYTF
CDR3 DNA: TGTGCCAGCAGTACACCGGGACAGCTTATCTATGGCTACACCTTC

J gene: TRBJ2-7
D gene: TRBD2
clone size: NA
V gene: TRBV9
CDR3 protein: CASSVGAGGTYEQYF
CDR3 DNA: TGTGCCAGCAGCGTAGGGGCGGGGGGAACCTACGAGCAGTACTTC

J gene: TRBJ2-1
D gene: NA
clone size: NA
V gene: TRBV9
CDR3 protein: CASSVESEVRGVEQFF
CDR3 DNA: TGTGCCAGCAGCGTAGAATCGGAGGTCAGGGGGGTTGAGCAGTTCTTC

J gene: TRBJ2-3
D gene: NA
clone size: NA
V gene: TRBV7-9
CDR3 protein: CASSLRGSESTDTQYF
CDR3 DNA: TGTGCCAGCAGCTTAAGGGGATCCGAAAGCACAGATACGCAGTATTTT

J gene: TRBJ1-2
D gene: TRBD1
clone size: NA
V gene: TRBV2
CDR3 protein: CASSELGQALSNYGYTF
CDR3 DNA: TGTGCCAGCAGTGAACTGGGACAGGCCCTCTCTAACTATGGCTACACCTTC

J gene: TRBJ1-3
D gene: NA
clone size: NA
V gene: TRBV6-5
CDR3 protein: CASSQGSGNTIYF
CDR3 DNA: TGTGCCAGCAGTCAGGGGTCTGGAAACACCATATATTTT

J gene: TRBJ1-6
D gene: TRBD1
clone size: NA
V gene: TRBV2
CDR3 protein: CASMWTGGYSPLHF
CDR3 DNA: TGTGCCAGCATGTGGACAGGGGGCTATTCACCCCTCCACTTT

J gene: TRBJ1-2
D gene: NA
clone size: NA
V gene: TRBV6-5
CDR3 protein: CASRLAADYGYTF
CDR3 DNA: TGTGCCAGCCGTCTTGCTGCGGACTATGGCTACACCTTC

J gene: TRBJ1-5
D gene: NA
clone size: NA
V gene: TRBV19
CDR3 protein: CASRHRASNQPQHF
CDR3 DNA: TGTGCCAGTCGGCACAGGGCCAGCAATCAGCCCCAGCATTTT

J gene: TRBJ1-1
D gene: NA
clone size: NA
V gene: TRBV5-6
CDR3 protein: CASSPGVTEAFF
CDR3 DNA: TGTGCCAGCAGTCCGGGGGTCACTGAAGCTTTCTTT

J gene: TRBJ2-1
D gene: TRBD2
clone size: NA
V gene: TRBV2
CDR3 protein: CASRGGSGSNEQFF
CDR3 DNA: TGTGCCAGCAGAGGGGGTAGCGGGAGCAATGAGCAGTTCTTC

J gene: TRBJ1-1
D gene: TRBD1
clone size: NA
V gene: TRBV6-5
CDR3 protein: CASSRDRVSTEAFF
CDR3 DNA: TGTGCCAGCAGCCGGGACAGGGTTTCCACTGAAGCTTTCTTT

J gene: TRBJ2-1
D gene: NA
clone size: NA
V gene: TRBV19
CDR3 protein: CASGANYNEQFF
CDR3 DNA: TGTGCCAGTGGGGCCAACTACAATGAGCAGTTCTTC